What follows are 24 T cell receptor beta chains derived from one specimen sequenced in a study of early stage breast cancer tumors. Profiled with immunoSEQ multiplex PCR; TCRdb holds only in-frame clones, not every one. The data contain 12,000 to 15,000 clones, roughly 80% of them singletons. Sequences were obtained from normal breast tissue next to the tumor. All receptors come from a person in their thirties with breast cancer.

The V gene is TRBV7-3, the J gene TRBJ2-1; a possible D gene is TRBD2 (5 bases). The CDR3 is 15 residues long. CDR1 is SGHTA, CDR2 FQGTGA, per germline. With 3 bases removed from V and 0 bases from J, the gap between germline ends came to 9 bases. Written as DNA, the CDR3 is TGTGCCAGCAGCTTCGGGGTGGTCTCCTACAATGAGCAGTTCTTC. As protein: CASSFGVVSYNEQFF.

This clone has just one count. The chain carries TRBV29-1 and TRBJ2-1; TRBD1 is a possible D gene (7 bases). This CDR3 is 13 amino acids long. Germline V lookup: CDR1 SQVTM, CDR2 ANQGSEA. Trimming took off 4 bases at V and 3 bases at J, with 10 bases between the two ends. The CDR3, as DNA: TGCAGCGTTGGGCAGGGGGGCTACAATGAGCAGTTCTTC. As protein: CSVGQGGYNEQFF.

V gene TRBV19 combines with J gene TRBJ2-7; 10 positions agree with TRBD2. This CDR3 spans 14 amino acids. Germline V gives CDR1 LNHDA, CDR2 SQIVND (reference sequence). V dropped 4 bases and J dropped 2; count of bases not matched to a gene: 2. CDR3 DNA sequence: TGTGCCAGTAGTACGGGACTAGCGACCTACGAGCAGTACTTC. The encoded protein is CASSTGLATYEQYF. Based on the CDR3 plus reference TRBV19 and TRBJ2-7, the full variable domain is DGGITQSPKYLFRKEGQNVTLSCEQNLNHDAMYWYRQDPGQGLRLIYYSQIVNDFQKGDIAEGYSVSREKKESFPLTVTSAQKNPTAFYLCASSTGLATYEQYFGPGTRLTVT.

The rearrangement links TRBV6-1 to TRBJ2-3; 8 bases match TRBD2. In germline, CDR1 is MNHNS, CDR2 SASEGT. The CDR3 is 15 amino acids. V shed 8 bases, J shed 4 bases, and the junction held 11 bases outside the gene matches. The CDR3 loop reads CASQGREARPDTQYF. Written as DNA, the CDR3 is TGTGCCAGCCAAGGGCGGGAGGCACGGCCAGATACGCAGTATTTT.

The chain has TRBV25-1 and TRBJ2-7; possible D gene TRBD2, 5 bases. With 5 bases removed from V and 3 bases from J, the gap between germline ends came to 14 bases. Germline-derived CDR1 and CDR2 are MGHDK and SYGVNS. The CDR3 covers 14 residues. The CDR3 nucleotides read TGTGCCAGCAGTAGCGGTAGTGGTTTCTACGAGCAGTACTTC. The encoded protein is CASSSGSGFYEQYF.

The chain links TRBV12-5 to TRBJ2-5, with unresolved D. The CDR3 loop spans 13 amino acids. Trimming removed 4 bases from V and 2 bases from J, with 8 bases in between. Germline CDR1 is LGHNT and CDR2 is FRNRAP. CDR3 in DNA: TGTGCTAGTGGTTCCGGGTATCAAGAGACCCAGTACTTC. It yields the protein CASGSGYQETQYF.

The rearrangement links TRBV10-3 to TRBJ1-1; TRBD1 is a possible D gene (5 bases). The V end was cut by 5 bases, the J end by 3 bases, with 19 bases between. The CDR3 totals 16 residues. The germline CDR1 and CDR2 sequences are ENHRY and SYGVKD. The CDR3 bases are TGTGCCATCAGTTCCCGGGACCTCGCTTCGGACACTGAAGCTTTCTTT. This codes for CAISSRDLASDTEAFF.

The CDR3: CASSESTGQETQYF. CDR3 bases: TGCGCCAGCAGTGAGTCGACCGGTCAAGAGACCCAGTACTTC. This chain connects TRBV10-1 to TRBJ2-5, with no clear D. The germline CDR1 and CDR2 sequences are WNHNN and SYGVQD (reference sequence). V was clipped by 0 bases and J by 2 bases, with 7 bases between them. This CDR3 region has 14 residues.

The genes are TRBV5-1 and TRBJ2-7, with 14 bases identical to TRBD2. Germline values: CDR1 SGHRS, CDR2 YFSETQ. The junction had 8 bases not matched to a gene; V was cut back by 4 bases and J by 2 bases. The length of the CDR3 is 17 residues. This CDR3 is CASSTGLAGAGTYEQYF. The DNA for the CDR3 is TGCGCCAGCAGCACGGGACTAGCGGGAGCTGGGACCTACGAGCAGTACTTC.

There are a few counts of this clone. The chain uses TRBV27 and TRBJ2-7, with D maybe TRBD1 (5 bases). This CDR3 spans 12 amino acids. V lost 6 bases and J 3 bases, leaving 9 bases between the germline ends. Per the germline V gene, CDR1 is MNHEY and CDR2 is SMNVEV (reference sequence). CDR3 DNA: TGTGCCAGCAGGACAAGGGGCTACGAGCAGTACTTC. It codes for CASRTRGYEQYF.

V is TRBV6-6 and J is TRBJ2-2; possible D gene TRBD2, 5 bases. The germline gives CDR1 MNHNY, CDR2 SVGAGI (reference sequence). There are 13 residues in the CDR3. The V and J ends lost 5 bases and 6 bases respectively, with 10 bases between them. The CDR3 coding sequence is TGTGCCAGCAGTGCACTAGTTCCCGGGGAGCTGTTTTTT. It encodes CASSALVPGELFF.

The J gene is TRBJ1-4, the V gene TRBV5-1; D is unresolved. The V and J ends lost 0 bases and 8 bases respectively, with 8 bases between them. The CDR3 is 13 amino acids. Germline V gene data show CDR1 as SGHRS and CDR2 as YFSETQ. CDR3 nucleotide sequence: TGCGCCAGCAGCTTGGGGATGGGGGAAAAACTGTTTTTT. Its translation is CASSLGMGEKLFF.

The chain uses TRBV19 and TRBJ1-3, with D unresolved. The CDR3 has 17 residues. Per the germline V gene, CDR1 is LNHDA and CDR2 is SQIVND (reference sequence). Trimming removed 6 bases from V and 1 base from J, with 19 bases in between. The CDR3 DNA follows: TGTGCCAGTAGCATCAGTCCCGGGGTCAAATCTGGAAACACCATATATTTT. Translating gives CASSISPGVKSGNTIYF.

The J gene is TRBJ1-2, the V gene TRBV2; unclear D gene. The V end was cut by 6 bases, the J end by 14 bases, with 13 bases between. The germline V gene encodes CDR1 SNHLY and CDR2 FYNNEI. The CDR3 totals 10 residues. The CDR3 DNA reads as TGTGCCAGCAGGGACGGCCCGGCGACCTTC. It specifies CASRDGPATF.

This CDR3 reads CASSQEITLAASSYEQYF. The CDR3 coding sequence is TGTGCCAGCAGCCAAGAGATCACGCTAGCCGCCAGCTCCTACGAGCAGTACTTC. The chain employs TRBV4-2 and TRBJ2-7, with a tentative D call TRBD2 (5 bases). The germline V and J ends were trimmed by 0 bases and 0 bases, with 18 bases remaining between them. The germline V gene encodes CDR1 LGHNA and CDR2 YNFKEQ. This CDR3 is 18 amino acids long.

The chain has TRBV5-4 and TRBJ2-7, with 8 bases matching TRBD1. Germline CDR1 is SGHNT and CDR2 is YYREEE (reference sequence). The CDR3 consists of 14 residues. The ends lost 0 bases at V and 7 bases at J; junction bases unmatched: 6. CDR3 region: CASSLGGQGKEQYF. CDR3 DNA sequence: TGTGCCAGCAGCTTGGGAGGACAGGGTAAAGAGCAGTACTTC.

The gene calls are TRBV7-3 and TRBJ2-2; TRBD2 matches 9 bases. Germline V gives CDR1 SGHTA, CDR2 FQGTGA. The CDR3 has 17 amino acids. With V trimmed by 0 bases and J by 7 bases, 9 bases remained unmatched. The CDR3 DNA reads as TGTGCCAGCAGCTTAACGGCGGGAGGGCCGGGAGGCGGGGAGCTGTTTTTT. It codes for CASSLTAGGPGGGELFF.

CDR3 sequence (DNA): TGTGCCAGCAGCCATCCAGGTAATGAGCAGTTCTTC. Encoded protein: CASSHPGNEQFF. The chain has TRBV4-2 and TRBJ2-1; D gene uncertain. Germline V gene data show CDR1 as LGHNA and CDR2 as YNFKEQ. This CDR3 contains 12 residues. V lost 3 bases, J lost 7 bases, and 7 bases lay in between.

The genes are TRBV10-3 and TRBJ1-2; 8 nucleotides line up with TRBD1. CDR3 length equals 14 residues. The J segment lost 2 bases and the V segment lost 4 bases, leaving 3 bases of the junction unmatched. CDR1 ENHRY and CDR2 SYGVKD come from the germline V gene. Here the CDR3 reads CAISGTGYNYGYTF. CDR3 sequence (DNA): TGTGCCATCAGTGGGACAGGGTACAACTATGGCTACACCTTC.

The chain employs TRBV2 and TRBJ1-5; D is perhaps TRBD1 (6 bases). The CDR3 has 14 residues. Trimming took 1 base from V and 5 from J, leaving 9 bases between them. Germline V gene data show CDR1 as SNHLY and CDR2 as FYNNEI. CDR3 sequence (DNA): TGTGCCAGCAGTGAAGAAAGGGGGTATCAGCCCCAGCATTTT. As protein: CASSEERGYQPQHF.

The rearrangement links TRBV4-2 to TRBJ1-2; perhaps TRBD1 as D (5 bases). CDR1 and CDR2 (germline): LGHNA, YNFKEQ. The CDR3 covers 17 residues. Trimming removed 0 bases from V and 5 bases from J, with 19 bases in between. In DNA form, the CDR3 reads TGTGCCAGCAGCCAAGAAGTCAGGGTTAGGGTCTCATATGGCTACACCTTC. It codes for CASSQEVRVRVSYGYTF.

This sequence joins TRBV28 and TRBJ2-7, with 11 bases aligning to TRBD2. The length of the CDR3 is 13 residues. The junction had 3 bases not matched to a gene; V was cut back by 6 bases and J by 5 bases. Germline V gene data show CDR1 as MDHEN and CDR2 as SYDVKM. The CDR3, as DNA: TGTGCCAGCAGCCTAGCGGGAGGTGACGAGCAGTACTTC. This sequence encodes CASSLAGGDEQYF.

About this clone: An end of the junction differs from the germline gene, which may be a read error. The chain carries TRBV7-7 and TRBJ2-1, with D perhaps being TRBD1 or TRBD2 (6 bases each). CDR1 SSHAT and CDR2 FNYEAQ come from the germline V gene (reference sequence). This CDR3 has 16 residues. In DNA form, the CDR3 reads TGTGCTAGCAGCTTAGCGACCCCCGGGGGCCGCAATGAGCAGTTCTTC. It is translated as CASSLATPGGRNEQFF.

The gene calls are TRBV9 and TRBJ2-7; D might be TRBD1 or TRBD2, each matching 5 bases. CDR1 is SGDLS and CDR2 is YYNGEE in the germline V gene. Between the trimmed V and J ends, which lost 0 bases and 1 base, there was a span of 20 bases. CDR3 length equals 18 residues. The CDR3 reads CASSVGGFLDSPSYEQYF. The CDR3 bases are TGTGCCAGCAGCGTAGGGGGGTTTTTGGACTCACCATCCTACGAGCAGTACTTC.